The TCR beta chain described here comes from a study of cytomegalovirus exposure and HLA in healthy donors. The PCR employed 60 Vbeta primers together with 13 Jbeta primers. Sequenced by immunoSEQ multiplex PCR; TCRdb stores in-frame clones only, minus some. The sample records under 200,000 clones, more than 65% being singletons. The CDR3 is 15 amino acids. The germline V gene encodes CDR1 MNHEY and CDR2 SMNVEV (reference sequence). Trimming removed 9 bases from V and 3 bases from J, with 20 bases in between. Material: PBMCs. The receptor was isolated from a woman in her forties or fifties in good health and CMV-seronegative. The gene calls are TRBV27 and TRBJ2-5, with TRBD2 as a possible D gene (6 bases). The CDR3 protein is CASLGGGTRKETQYF. The DNA for the CDR3 is TGTGCCAGTCTGGGAGGCGGGACGAGGAAAGAGACCCAGTACTTC.